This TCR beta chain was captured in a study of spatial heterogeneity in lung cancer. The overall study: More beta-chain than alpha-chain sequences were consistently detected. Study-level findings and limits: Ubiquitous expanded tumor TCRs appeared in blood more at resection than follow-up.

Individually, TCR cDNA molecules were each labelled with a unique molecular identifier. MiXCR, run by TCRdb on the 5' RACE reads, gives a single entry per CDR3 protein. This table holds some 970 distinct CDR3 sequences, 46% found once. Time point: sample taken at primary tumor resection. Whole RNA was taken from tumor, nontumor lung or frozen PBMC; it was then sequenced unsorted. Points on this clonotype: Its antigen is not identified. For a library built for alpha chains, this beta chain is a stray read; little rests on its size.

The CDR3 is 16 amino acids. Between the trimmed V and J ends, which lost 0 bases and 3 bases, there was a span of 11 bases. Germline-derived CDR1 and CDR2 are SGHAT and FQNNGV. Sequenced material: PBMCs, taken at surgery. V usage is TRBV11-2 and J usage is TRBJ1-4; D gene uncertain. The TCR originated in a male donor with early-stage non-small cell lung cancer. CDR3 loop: CASSLDSDGPNEKLFF. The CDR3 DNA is TGTGCCAGCAGCTTAGACTCGGACGGGCCTAATGAAAAACTGTTTTTT. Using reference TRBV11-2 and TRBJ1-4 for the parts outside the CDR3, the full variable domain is EAGVAQSPRYKIIEKRQSVAFWCNPISGHATLYWYQQILGQGPKLLIQFQNNGVVDDSQLPKDRFSAERLKGVDSTLKIQPAKLEDSAVYLCASSLDSDGPNEKLFFGSGTQLSVL.